This T cell receptor (beta chain) is from a study of early T cells in non-severe SARS-CoV-2 infection. The table lists this clonotype with many counts. Its antigen is unidentified. In the library, individual cDNA molecules carried attached unique molecular identifiers. MiXCR, run by TCRdb on the 5' RACE reads, gives a single entry per CDR3 protein. This table holds roughly 49,000 distinct CDR3 sequences, about 4.1% found once. The CDR3 contains 19 residues. Germline values: CDR1 LNHDA, CDR2 SQIVND (reference sequence). Trimming removed 7 bases from V and 8 bases from J, with 33 bases in between. Study-level results: Using VDJdb, the matching emphasized anti-spike CD8 responses while missing private and CD4 specificities.

This chain uses TRBV19 with TRBJ2-4; either TRBD1 or TRBD2 may fit D (5 bases each). This TCR came from an adult who was a healthcare worker with PCR-confirmed SARS-CoV-2 infection or an uninfected control (not recorded which). The sample comprised whole blood. The CDR3 spells CASTKFPSINVGDWDIQYF. The CDR3 DNA is TGTGCCAGTACCAAATTCCCCAGTATTAACGTGGGGGATTGGGACATTCAGTACTTC.